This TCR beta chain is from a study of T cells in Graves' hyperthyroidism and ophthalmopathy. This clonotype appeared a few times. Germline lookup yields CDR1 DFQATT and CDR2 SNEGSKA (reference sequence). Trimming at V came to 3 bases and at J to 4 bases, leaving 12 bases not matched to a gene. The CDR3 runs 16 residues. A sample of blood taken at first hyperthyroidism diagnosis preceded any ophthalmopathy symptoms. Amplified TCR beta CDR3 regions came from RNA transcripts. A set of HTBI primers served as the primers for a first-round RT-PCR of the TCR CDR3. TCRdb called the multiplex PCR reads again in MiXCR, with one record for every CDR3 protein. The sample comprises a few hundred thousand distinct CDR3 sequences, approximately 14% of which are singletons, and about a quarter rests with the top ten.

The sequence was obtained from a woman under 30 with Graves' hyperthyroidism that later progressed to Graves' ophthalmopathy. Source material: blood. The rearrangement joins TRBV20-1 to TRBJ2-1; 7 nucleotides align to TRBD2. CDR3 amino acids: CSAREGDYSPYNEQFF. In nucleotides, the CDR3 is TGCAGTGCTAGGGAAGGGGACTACTCCCCTTACAATGAGCAGTTCTTC.